This TCR beta chain was captured in a study of cytomegalovirus exposure and HLA in healthy donors. General study results and limits: TCR beta chain V- and J-gene trimming was linked, in a later analysis, to a missense variant in DCLRE1C. Researchers had no immune exposure information except CMV serostatus available. Judged likely to be a sequencing artifact was a cluster of highly shared sequence variants.

As regards this clone: Its antigen remains unknown.

Although they were nominally healthy when sampled, donors likely had unrecorded immune exposures. In the PCR, 60 Vbeta and 13 Jbeta primers were used. Some clones are missing from TCRdb's copy, which holds only in-frame ones; the method was immunoSEQ multiplex PCR. The table has roughly 150,000 clones, roughly four fifths seen once. The J segment lost 2 bases and the V segment lost 1 base, leaving 2 bases of the junction unmatched. This CDR3 comprises 14 residues. Germline V gene data show CDR1 as LNHDA and CDR2 as SQIVND (reference sequence). Sequencing used PBMCs. This TCR derives from a woman aged 50 to 60 in good health and CMV-seropositive. V gene TRBV19 combines with J gene TRBJ2-7; 7 bases agree with TRBD2. CDR3 coding DNA: TGTGCCAGTAGTATAGCGGGGGGTCCCTACGAGCAGTACTTC. Translated, it gives CASSIAGGPYEQYF.